The 6 T cell receptor beta chains listed next were all sequenced from one sample in a study of human T cells and chemical hapten exposure. Time point noted: patch test 1, 2 weeks after DPC sensitization. The treatment here: therapeutic diphenylcyclopropenone sensitization with weekly scalp DPC. From the RACE reads, TCRdb called clonotypes with MiXCR, one entry per CDR3 protein. The table records about 99,000 distinct CDR3 sequences, roughly 12% of them present only once. Here the sequenced sample was whole blood, taken in connection with sensitization to the hapten diphenylcyclopropenone (DPC). The receptor set was obtained from a middle-aged woman with alopecia areata. Some clones in this sample may be carry-over from other donors' samples.

In this sample, this clonotype turned up a few times. V and J are TRBV12-3 or TRBV12-4 and TRBJ2-3, with 7 positions matching TRBD1. This CDR3 has 16 residues. The V gene end was trimmed by 6 bases and the J gene end by 5 bases; junction bases not matched to a gene: 14. For the CDR3, the DNA is TGTGCCAGCAGGCTCCGGACAGGATTGGGTCGAGATACGCAGTATTTT. It encodes CASRLRTGLGRDTQYF.

This clonotype was counted many times. The chain carries TRBV5-6 and TRBJ2-7; TRBD1 is a possible D gene (6 bases). From germline, CDR1 is SGHDT and CDR2 YYEEEE. V was trimmed by 4 bases and J by 1 base, leaving 9 bases between them. The CDR3 covers 13 residues. CDR3 nucleotide sequence: TGTGCCAGCAGCCCGGACAGTTCCTACGAGCAGTACTTC. It codes for CASSPDSSYEQYF. The variable domain in full, completed from reference TRBV5-6 and TRBJ2-7, reads DAGVTQSPTHLIKTRGQQVTLRCSPKSGHDTVSWYQQALGQGPQFIFQYYEEEERQRGNFPDRFSGHQFPNYSSELNVNALLLGDSALYLCASSPDSSYEQYFGPGTRLTVT.

This clonotype was observed a few times. The V gene is TRBV3-1, the J gene TRBJ2-3; D may be TRBD2 (6 bases). Germline V gives CDR1 LGHDT, CDR2 YNNKEL (reference sequence). Trimming cost V 2 bases and J 6 bases, with 18 bases left between them. This CDR3 comprises 16 residues. DNA for the CDR3: TGTGCCAGCAGCCAATCCCGGCGCGGGATTAGGGATACGCAGTATTTT. This translates into CASSQSRRGIRDTQYF.

The chain has TRBV28 and TRBJ2-1; 11 bases fit TRBD2. The CDR3 runs 15 residues. V lost 8 bases to trimming and J lost 1 base; unmatched junction nucleotides: 4. The germline V gene has CDR1 MDHEN and CDR2 SYDVKM. The CDR3 DNA sequence: TGTGCCAGCTGGGCTAGCGGGAGGTCCTACAATGAGCAGTTCTTC. Its translation is CASWASGRSYNEQFF.

There are many counts of this clonotype. This chain links TRBV27 with TRBJ2-7, with 11 bases lining up with TRBD2. Germline CDR1 and CDR2: MNHEY and SMNVEV (reference sequence). The length of the CDR3 is 15 residues. V lost 5 bases to trimming and J lost 1 base; unmatched junction nucleotides: 4. CDR3 in DNA: TGTGCCAGCAGTCCCCGGACTAGCGGGTCCTACGAGCAGTACTTC. Translation: CASSPRTSGSYEQYF.

The rearrangement uses TRBV6-6 and TRBJ1-5, with D possibly matching TRBD1 (5 bases). The CDR3 runs 13 residues. Germline CDR1 reads MNHNY; CDR2 reads SVGAGI (reference sequence). V lost 6 bases and J lost 4, with 10 bases in between. The CDR3 DNA follows: TGTGCCAGCAGCTGGGGGATTAATCAGCCCCAGCATTTT. Encoded protein: CASSWGINQPQHF.